What follows are 13 T cell receptor beta chains derived from one specimen sequenced in a study of regulatory T cells in long-lasting Graves disease. Described time point: newly diagnosed GD, antithyroid drugs for less than 3 months. Making the TCR library involved RNA that had been extracted from PBMCs. Libraries of TCR beta came from iRepertoire HTBI primers plus Arm-PCR of CDR3 regions. TCRdb analysed the multiplex PCR reads with MiXCR anew, one entry per CDR3 protein. Of roughly 400,000 distinct CDR3 sequences listed, over 12% are singletons. The data also belong to a second study, concerning T cells in Graves' hyperthyroidism and ophthalmopathy.

The sample was peripheral blood mononuclear cells (PBMCs), taken at new diagnosis, from a patient treated with antithyroid drugs. The receptors here all came from a woman aged 40 to 49 with Graves disease.

This clonotype was seen many times. In nucleotides, the CDR3 is TGTGCCAGCAGTGCGCTAGCGGGAGTCCGGGATGAGCAGTTCTTC. This encodes CASSALAGVRDEQFF. The genes are TRBV2 and TRBJ2-1, with TRBD2 matching over 10 bases. Germline values: CDR1 SNHLY, CDR2 FYNNEI. Trimming took 4 bases from V and 8 from J; bases not matched to a gene: 8. CDR3 size: 15 residues. The whole variable domain, filled in from reference TRBV2 and TRBJ2-1, reads EPEVTQTPSHQVTQMGQEVILRCVPISNHLYFYWYRQILGQKVEFLVSFYNNEISEKSEIFDDQFSVERPDGSNFTLKIRSTKLEDSAMYFCASSALAGVRDEQFFGPGTRLTVL.

This clonotype is a singleton in its sample. In this CDR3 the conserved last residue, phenylalanine or tryptophan, is missing, so a read error is likely. The chain employs TRBV15 and TRBJ2-7; 9 bases are a match to TRBD1. Germline CDR1 and CDR2: LNHNV and YYDKDF (reference sequence). This CDR3 spans 14 amino acids. The ends lost 4 bases at V and 2 bases at J; junction bases unmatched: 3. The CDR3 reads CATSKGQGTYEQYL. CDR3 coding DNA: TGTGCCACCAGCAAGGGACAGGGAACCTACGAGCAGTACCTC.

This clonotype has ten or more counts. V and J are TRBV28 and TRBJ2-3, with 9 bases aligning to TRBD2. The CDR3 sequence is 15 residues long. The ends lost 5 bases at V and 3 bases at J; junction bases unmatched: 6. Germline-derived CDR1 and CDR2 are MDHEN and SYDVKM. CDR3 residues: CASSLLAGKTDTQYF. CDR3 coding DNA: TGTGCCAGCAGTCTCCTAGCGGGAAAAACAGATACGCAGTATTTT.

This clonotype has a count of ten or more. The gene calls are TRBV28 and TRBJ2-5; D not certain. V lost 5 bases and J 4 bases, leaving 11 bases between the germline ends. Germline V gene lookup returns CDR1 MDHEN and CDR2 SYDVKM. This CDR3 has 13 residues. The CDR3 sequence is CASSLQITETQYF. DNA for the CDR3: TGTGCCAGCAGTCTACAAATTACAGAGACCCAGTACTTC. Based on the CDR3 plus reference TRBV28 and TRBJ2-5, the full variable domain is DVKVTQSSRYLVKRTGEKVFLECVQDMDHENMFWYRQDPGLGLRLIYFSYDVKMKEKGDIPEGYSVSREKKERFSLILESASTNQTSMYLCASSLQITETQYFGPGTRLLVL.

The sample holds a few counts of this clonotype. This chain joins TRBV6-1 and TRBJ1-4; TRBD1 matches 8 bases. The CDR3 loop spans 13 amino acids. The germline CDR1 and CDR2 sequences are MNHNS and SASEGT. With 8 bases clipped from V and 8 bases from J, the junction kept 7 bases outside the gene matches. CDR3 loop: CASLDRVGEKLFF. The CDR3 nucleotides are TGTGCCAGCCTGGACAGGGTCGGCGAAAAACTGTTTTTT.

Ten or more counts support this clonotype. The V gene is TRBV9, the J gene TRBJ2-7, with D perhaps TRBD1 (6 bases). V dropped 3 bases and J dropped 5 bases, with 15 bases sitting between them. CDR3 length equals 14 residues. Germline V gene data show CDR1 as SGDLS and CDR2 as YYNGEE. The CDR3 sequence is CASSGDQGSHEQYF. CDR3 bases: TGTGCCAGCAGCGGGGACCAGGGGTCCCACGAGCAGTACTTC.

The rearrangement links TRBV7-2 to TRBJ2-3; D is ambiguous. The CDR3 extends over 17 amino acids. V was trimmed by 2 bases and J by 1 base, leaving 16 bases between them. Looked up from germline, CDR1 is SGHTA and CDR2 is FQGNSA. The chain's CDR3 is CASSLPRAPPRTDTQYF. The CDR3 DNA reads TGTGCCAGCAGCTTACCCCGGGCCCCCCCCCGCACAGATACGCAGTATTTT. Based on the CDR3 plus reference TRBV7-2 and TRBJ2-3, the full variable domain is GAGVSQSPSNKVTEKGKDVELRCDPISGHTALYWYRQSLGQGLEFLIYFQGNSAPDKSGLPSDRFSAERTGGSVSTLTIQRTQQEDSAVYLCASSLPRAPPRTDTQYFGPGTRLTVL.

This clonotype showed up many times. The chain employs TRBV7-6 and TRBJ2-3; unclear D gene. CDR3 length: 14 amino acids. Trimming stripped 5 bases from V and 7 bases from J, with 16 bases between. CDR1 and CDR2 (germline): SGHVS, FNYEAQ. The CDR3 DNA reads TGTGCCAGCAGCCCCGCCGGTGCCCCACATACGCAGTATTTT. It is translated as CASSPAGAPHTQYF.

This clonotype was detected ten times or more. The chain recombines TRBV12-3 or TRBV12-4 with TRBJ2-1, with 10 bases aligning to TRBD1. CDR3 size: 14 residues. The trim removed 4 bases at V and 5 bases at J, leaving 2 bases unmatched. The CDR3 bases are TGTGCCAGCAGTTCGGGACAGGGGAACAATGAGCAGTTCTTC. This sequence encodes CASSSGQGNNEQFF.

This clonotype was detected many times. V is TRBV6-5 and J is TRBJ2-1; weak D call: TRBD2 (5 bases). This CDR3 has 15 amino acids. The germline V and J ends were trimmed by 2 bases and 1 base, with 9 bases remaining between them. Germline CDR1 MNHEY, CDR2 SVGAGI. The CDR3 bases are TGTGCCAGCAGTTACACTAGGGATTCCTACAATGAGCAGTTCTTC. As protein: CASSYTRDSYNEQFF.

This clonotype showed up many times. J is TRBJ2-2 and V is TRBV11-1; TRBD1 is a possible D gene (5 bases). The CDR3 is 18 amino acids. V was shortened by 3 bases and J by 5 bases, with 22 bases between the two germline ends. Germline-derived CDR1 and CDR2 are SGHAT and FQDESV (reference sequence). CDR3 amino acids: CASSFALISTGETGELFF. The CDR3 region has the DNA TGTGCCAGCAGCTTCGCCCTCATTAGTACAGGAGAAACCGGGGAGCTGTTTTTT. The variable domain in full, completed from reference TRBV11-1 and TRBJ2-2, reads EAEVAQSPRYKITEKSQAVAFWCDPISGHATLYWYRQILGQGPELLVQFQDESVVDDSQLPKDRFSAERLKGVDSTLKIQPAELGDSAMYLCASSFALISTGETGELFFGEGSRLTVL.

This clonotype showed up just a few times. The J gene is TRBJ2-1, the V gene TRBV20-1; 7 bases fit TRBD1. V trimming: 5 bases; J trimming: 2 bases; junction bases outside the gene matches: 9. Germline lookup yields CDR1 DFQATT and CDR2 SNEGSKA (reference sequence). The CDR3 sequence is 15 residues long. The CDR3 DNA sequence: TGCAGTGCTTCAACCGACAGGGCCCCCTACAATGAGCAGTTCTTC. Translated, it gives CSASTDRAPYNEQFF.

This clonotype was detected a few times. A read error is possible here, since a much larger clone lies one base away. The chain carries TRBV20-1 and TRBJ1-2, with D hard to call. The CDR3 consists of 14 residues. The germline V gene has CDR1 DFQATT and CDR2 SNEGSKA (reference sequence). The V end lost 1 base, the J end lost 8 bases, and 17 bases lay between the germline ends. This CDR3 is CSARAPDTGRGYTF. CDR3 sequence (DNA): TGCAGTGCTAGAGCGCCTGACACCGGTCGGGGCTACACCTTC.